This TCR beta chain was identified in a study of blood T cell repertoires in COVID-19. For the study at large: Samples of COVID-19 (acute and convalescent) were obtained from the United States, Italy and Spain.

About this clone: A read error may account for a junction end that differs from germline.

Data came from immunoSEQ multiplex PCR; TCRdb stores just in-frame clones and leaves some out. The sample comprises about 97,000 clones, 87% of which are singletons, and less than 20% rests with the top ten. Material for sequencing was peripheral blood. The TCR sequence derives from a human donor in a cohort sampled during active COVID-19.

As DNA, the CDR3 is TGTGCCATCAGTGATGTAGGCGGGGGGTCCTCCAATGAGCAGTTCTTC. Protein: CAISDVGGGSSNEQFF. The J gene is TRBJ2-1, the V gene TRBV10-3; 8 bases map to TRBD2. Germline V CDR1 and CDR2: ENHRY, SYGVKD. This CDR3 is built from 16 residues.